Below are 20 T cell receptor beta chains sequenced from a single sample in a study of neurological immune-mediated disorders. TCRdb itself ran the 5' RACE reads through MiXCR, one entry per CDR3 protein. The sample lists about 52,000 distinct CDR3 sequences, about 3.8% occurring once. Material for sequencing was PBMCs. All receptors come from a man aged 60 to 75 with multiple sclerosis.

This clonotype was detected ten times or more. V usage is TRBV20-1 and J usage is TRBJ2-1, with D maybe TRBD2 (6 bases). Germline V gene lookup returns CDR1 DFQATT and CDR2 SNEGSKA (reference sequence). There are 14 residues in the CDR3. V was trimmed by 4 bases and J by 3 bases, leaving 13 bases between them. Written as DNA, the CDR3 is TGCAGTGCTATCGAACCGGGACTCTACAATGAGCAGTTCTTC. Its protein product is CSAIEPGLYNEQFF.

At least ten counts were recorded for this clonotype. J is TRBJ2-7 and V is TRBV4-1, with 9 bases fitting TRBD1. The CDR3 contains 13 residues. The germline CDR1 and CDR2 sequences are MGHRA and YSYEKL. Unmatched junction bases numbered 1, after V lost 5 bases and J lost 2 bases. In DNA, the CDR3 is TGCGCCAGCAGCTGGGACAGGGCCTACGAGCAGTACTTC. It yields the protein CASSWDRAYEQYF.

In its sample, this clonotype was seen many times. This chain uses TRBV3-1 with TRBJ1-2; no reliable D call. The CDR3 length is 12 residues. Looked up from germline, CDR1 is LGHDT and CDR2 is YNNKEL (reference sequence). V was shortened by 0 bases and J by 8 bases, with 7 bases between the two germline ends. As DNA, the CDR3 is TGTGCCAGCAGCCAAGATTTTGGGGGCTACACCTTC. Protein sequence: CASSQDFGGYTF.

There are many counts of this clonotype. The J gene is TRBJ2-1, the V gene TRBV27, with a weak D call TRBD1 (5 bases). The CDR3 consists of 14 residues. V dropped 3 bases and J dropped 9 bases, with 15 bases sitting between them. The germline CDR1 and CDR2 sequences are MNHEY and SMNVEV (reference sequence). CDR3 coding DNA: TGTGCCAGCAGTTTTCCAGACAGAGGTAGTGAGCAGTTCTTC. It codes for CASSFPDRGSEQFF.

V gene TRBV28 combines with J gene TRBJ2-3; TRBD2 matches at 9 bases. V shed 7 bases and J 5 bases; nucleotides not matched to a gene: 16. The CDR3 has 17 residues. Germline-derived CDR1 and CDR2 are MDHEN and SYDVKM. CDR3: CASTTNLAGSVKDTQYF. The CDR3 bases are TGTGCCAGCACAACCAATCTAGCGGGATCGGTGAAAGATACGCAGTATTTT.

This clonotype was recorded many times. The chain uses TRBV20-1 and TRBJ2-7; perhaps TRBD2 as D (5 bases). The ends were cut back, 5 bases at V and 2 bases at J, with 19 bases in the middle. This CDR3 is built from 15 residues. Germline V CDR1 and CDR2: DFQATT, SNEGSKA (reference sequence). The CDR3 loop is CSAPRTSGVTYEQYF. The CDR3 DNA follows: TGCAGTGCTCCCCGGACGAGCGGAGTGACCTACGAGCAGTACTTC.

Worth noting for this clonotype: This may be a read error: a much more frequent sequence differs by one nucleotide. The J gene is TRBJ2-1, the V gene TRBV15; D remains unclear. Trimming took off 5 bases at V and 3 bases at J, with 14 bases between the two ends. This CDR3 spans 15 amino acids. CDR1 and CDR2 (germline): LNHNV, YYDKDF (reference sequence). CDR3 bases: TGTGCCACCAGCCCAGATACACACTACTACAATGAGCAGTTCTTC. It codes for CATSPDTHYYNEQFF. The whole variable domain, remainder taken from reference TRBV15 and TRBJ2-1, is DAMVIQNPRYQVTQFGKPVTLSCSQTLNHNVMYWYQQKSSQAPKLLFHYYDKDFNNEADTPDNFQSRRPNTSFCFLDIRSPGLGDTAMYLCATSPDTHYYNEQFFGPGTRLTVL.

This clonotype was recorded at least ten times. V and J are TRBV20-1 and TRBJ2-2; D not resolved. The CDR3 is made up of 13 amino acids. Trimming shortened V by 3 bases and J by 4 bases, and 9 bases separated the two germline ends. The germline V gene encodes CDR1 DFQATT and CDR2 SNEGSKA (reference sequence). Here the CDR3 DNA reads TGCAGTGCTAGTGAGACCACCACCGGGGAGCTGTTTTTT. Its protein product is CSASETTTGELFF.

This clonotype came up many times. This chain joins TRBV2 and TRBJ2-1; weak D call: TRBD1 (6 bases). This CDR3 region has 11 residues. The germline V gene encodes CDR1 SNHLY and CDR2 FYNNEI. With 5 bases removed from V and 12 bases from J, the gap between germline ends came to 11 bases. The CDR3 DNA reads TGTGCCAGCAGTACGGACAGAACGCAGTTCTTC. Translation: CASSTDRTQFF.

This clonotype appeared many times. The CDR3 here is CASSLSAGLAGAFNPDEQFF. The DNA for the CDR3 is TGTGCCAGCAGTTTATCCGCGGGACTAGCGGGGGCCTTTAATCCCGATGAGCAGTTCTTC. V and J are TRBV12-3 or TRBV12-4 and TRBJ2-1; TRBD2 agrees at 14 bases. Germline trimming cut 2 bases from V and 8 bases from J; bases unmatched to any gene: 17. There are 20 residues in the CDR3.

In this sample, this clonotype turned up many times. V gene TRBV7-3 combines with J gene TRBJ2-1; D is possibly TRBD1 or TRBD2 (5 bases each). The V end lost 0 bases, the J end lost 10 bases, and 10 bases lay between the germline ends. This CDR3 has 13 amino acids. From germline, CDR1 is SGHTA and CDR2 FQGTGA. The CDR3 loop is CASSLTGVGEQFF. The CDR3 nucleotides are TGTGCCAGCAGCTTAACGGGGGTTGGGGAGCAGTTCTTC.

This clonotype was detected many times. This chain uses TRBV7-2 with TRBJ2-3, with D perhaps TRBD1 (5 bases). The ends were cut back, 5 bases at V and 9 bases at J, with 21 bases in the middle. Per the germline V gene, CDR1 is SGHTA and CDR2 is FQGNSA. This CDR3 is 15 amino acids long. The DNA of the CDR3 is TGTGCCAGCAGCCCCCGGCCGAGTGGGGCGGTAACGCAGTATTTT. Protein product: CASSPRPSGAVTQYF.

This clonotype appeared many times. V gene TRBV7-2 combines with J gene TRBJ2-7; D unresolved. Germline loops: CDR1 SGHTA, CDR2 FQGNSA. Trimming left V 5 bases short and J 6 bases short, with 8 bases between. The CDR3 length is 11 residues. The DNA of the CDR3 is TGTGCCAGCAGCGCGATTTCCGAGCAGTACTTC. Its protein product is CASSAISEQYF. Full variable domain (rest looked up from reference TRBV7-2 and TRBJ2-7): GAGVSQSPSNKVTEKGKDVELRCDPISGHTALYWYRQSLGQGLEFLIYFQGNSAPDKSGLPSDRFSAERTGGSVSTLTIQRTQQEDSAVYLCASSAISEQYFGPGTRLTVT.

This clonotype was detected ten times or more. V gene TRBV7-2 combines with J gene TRBJ1-2, with TRBD1 matching 7 bases. The trim removed 5 bases at V and 7 bases at J, leaving 13 bases unmatched. The CDR3 extends over 15 amino acids. Germline V CDR1 and CDR2: SGHTA, FQGNSA. The CDR3 protein is CASSPEGQRLIGYTF. CDR3 DNA: TGTGCCAGCAGCCCGGAGGGACAGAGACTTATTGGCTACACCTTC.

This clonotype was detected many times. In DNA form, the CDR3 reads TGTGCCAGCAGCGTAGTGCAGGGAACCGGGGAGCTGTTTTTT. Translation gives CASSVVQGTGELFF. The rearrangement uses TRBV9 and TRBJ2-2; tentatively, D is TRBD1 (5 bases). The germline V and J ends were trimmed by 0 bases and 5 bases, with 8 bases remaining between them. The CDR3 totals 14 residues. CDR1 and CDR2 (germline): SGDLS, YYNGEE. Combining the CDR3 with reference TRBV9 and TRBJ2-2 gives the whole variable domain DSGVTQTPKHLITATGQRVTLRCSPRSGDLSVYWYQQSLDQGLQFLIQYYNGEERAKGNILERFSAQQFPDLHSELNLSSLELGDSALYFCASSVVQGTGELFFGEGSRLTVL.

This clonotype was observed many times. The J gene is TRBJ1-1, the V gene TRBV20-1; 8 bases fit TRBD1. Germline V gene lookup returns CDR1 DFQATT and CDR2 SNEGSKA (reference sequence). The V and J ends lost 4 bases and 5 bases, in that order; junction bases with no gene match: 9. The CDR3 has 14 amino acids. The CDR3 DNA is TGCAGTGCTAAGCCAGGGACAGGAGTGACTGAAGCTTTCTTT. Translating it yields CSAKPGTGVTEAFF.

This clonotype was observed many times. This chain links TRBV9 with TRBJ2-7; TRBD2 matches at 8 bases. There are 16 residues in the CDR3. Germline V CDR1 and CDR2: SGDLS, YYNGEE. V lost 0 bases, J lost 5 bases, and 10 bases stayed unmatched. CDR3 residues: CASSVGPTGGLHEQYF. The CDR3, as DNA: TGTGCCAGCAGCGTAGGACCGACGGGAGGGCTCCACGAGCAGTACTTC. Complete variable domain (other parts from reference TRBV9 and TRBJ2-7): DSGVTQTPKHLITATGQRVTLRCSPRSGDLSVYWYQQSLDQGLQFLIQYYNGEERAKGNILERFSAQQFPDLHSELNLSSLELGDSALYFCASSVGPTGGLHEQYFGPGTRLTVT.

This clonotype was detected ten times or more. This chain joins TRBV7-9 and TRBJ2-3; 10 nucleotides agree with TRBD2. The CDR3 is 17 residues long. V gave up 0 bases and J gave up 2 bases; unmatched junction bases: 5. Germline CDR1 SEHNR, CDR2 FQNEAQ (reference sequence). CDR3 sequence (DNA): TGTGCCAGCAGCTTAGCGGGACTAGCGACAAACACAGATACGCAGTATTTT. This gives the protein CASSLAGLATNTDTQYF.

Many counts were recorded for this clonotype. The rearrangement uses TRBV12-3 or TRBV12-4 and TRBJ2-2, with a possible D match to TRBD1 (5 bases). The CDR3 sequence is 13 residues long. Trimming stripped 10 bases from V and 4 bases from J, with 13 bases between. CDR3 bases: TGTGCCAACAAGTACAGGACCACCGGGGAGCTGTTTTTT. This sequence encodes CANKYRTTGELFF.

In this sample, this clonotype turned up many times. A much larger clonotype is one base distant, so this may be a read error. The CDR3 carries no conserved terminal phenylalanine or tryptophan, so it likely arises from a read error. The chain links TRBV25-1 to TRBJ1-2; 11 bases agree with TRBD1. Germline CDR1 reads MGHDK; CDR2 reads SYGVNS. V shed 8 bases and J 10 bases; nucleotides not matched to a gene: 15. The CDR3 spans 15 residues. CDR3 bases: TGTGCCAGCGAGTGTCCCGGACAGGGGGCGCCCCCCTACACCTGC. This codes for CASECPGQGAPPYTC.